This TCR beta chain was profiled in a study of OX40 agonist ivuxolimab in advanced cancers. Study results and limitations: Expanded peripheral T cell antigen specificity was not determined. Clonal expansion in partial responders at 0.1-3.0 mg/kg ranked among the lowest. By week 6 at 0.1 to 3.0 mg/kg, blood CD4+ and CD8+ T cells had expanded clonally.

The repertoire was sequenced with immunoSEQ multiplex PCR; TCRdb's copy has only in-frame clones and lacks some. This sample has 70,000 to 95,000 clones; approximately 80% occur once, and the top ten carry about 1.1%. As to this clone: What it recognizes is unknown.

CDR1 and CDR2 from the germline V gene are MDHEN and SYDVKM. V gave up 4 bases and J gave up 5 bases; unmatched junction bases: 8. The CDR3 extends over 15 amino acids. The clonotype originates from an adult with an advanced solid tumor such as melanoma, head and neck, liver or kidney cancer. The sequenced sample was CD4+ or CD8+ T cells sorted from blood, obtained in a trial of the OX40 agonist ivuxolimab. This rearrangement joins TRBV28 to TRBJ2-5, with TRBD1 matching 9 bases. Here the CDR3 reads CASSSPGQGAETQYF. The DNA of the CDR3 is TGTGCCAGCAGTTCACCGGGACAGGGAGCCGAGACCCAGTACTTC.